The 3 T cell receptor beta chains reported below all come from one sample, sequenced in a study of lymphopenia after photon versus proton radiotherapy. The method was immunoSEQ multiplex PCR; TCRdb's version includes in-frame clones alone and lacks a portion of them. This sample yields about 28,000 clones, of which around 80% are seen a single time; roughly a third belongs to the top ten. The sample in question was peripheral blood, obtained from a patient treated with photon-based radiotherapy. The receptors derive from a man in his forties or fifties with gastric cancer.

The CDR3 bases are TGTGCCAGCAGCCCCCGGGACAGGGGGTACATTCAGTACTTC. It codes for CASSPRDRGYIQYF. V is TRBV6-5 and J is TRBJ2-4, with 11 bases that match TRBD1. Germline V gene lookup returns CDR1 MNHEY and CDR2 SVGAGI. The CDR3 sequence is 14 residues long. V lost 6 bases, J lost 8 bases, and 6 bases stayed unmatched.

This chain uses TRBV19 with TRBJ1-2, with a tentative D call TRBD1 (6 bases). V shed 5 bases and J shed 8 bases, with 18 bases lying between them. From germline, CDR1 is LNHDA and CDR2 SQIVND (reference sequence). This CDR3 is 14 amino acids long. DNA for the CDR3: TGTGCCAGTAGTCCTCGAACAGGGTCTCGCGGCTACACCTTC. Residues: CASSPRTGSRGYTF.

The CDR3 reads CASSDQGGGSPLHF. In DNA, the CDR3 is TGTGCCAGCAGCGACCAGGGGGGAGGTTCACCCCTCCACTTT. The chain has TRBV7-3 and TRBJ1-6, with 7 nucleotides matching TRBD1. Germline V gene sequence: CDR1 SGHTA, CDR2 FQGTGA. This CDR3 region has 14 residues. The J segment lost 9 bases and the V segment lost 5 bases, leaving 7 bases of the junction unmatched.